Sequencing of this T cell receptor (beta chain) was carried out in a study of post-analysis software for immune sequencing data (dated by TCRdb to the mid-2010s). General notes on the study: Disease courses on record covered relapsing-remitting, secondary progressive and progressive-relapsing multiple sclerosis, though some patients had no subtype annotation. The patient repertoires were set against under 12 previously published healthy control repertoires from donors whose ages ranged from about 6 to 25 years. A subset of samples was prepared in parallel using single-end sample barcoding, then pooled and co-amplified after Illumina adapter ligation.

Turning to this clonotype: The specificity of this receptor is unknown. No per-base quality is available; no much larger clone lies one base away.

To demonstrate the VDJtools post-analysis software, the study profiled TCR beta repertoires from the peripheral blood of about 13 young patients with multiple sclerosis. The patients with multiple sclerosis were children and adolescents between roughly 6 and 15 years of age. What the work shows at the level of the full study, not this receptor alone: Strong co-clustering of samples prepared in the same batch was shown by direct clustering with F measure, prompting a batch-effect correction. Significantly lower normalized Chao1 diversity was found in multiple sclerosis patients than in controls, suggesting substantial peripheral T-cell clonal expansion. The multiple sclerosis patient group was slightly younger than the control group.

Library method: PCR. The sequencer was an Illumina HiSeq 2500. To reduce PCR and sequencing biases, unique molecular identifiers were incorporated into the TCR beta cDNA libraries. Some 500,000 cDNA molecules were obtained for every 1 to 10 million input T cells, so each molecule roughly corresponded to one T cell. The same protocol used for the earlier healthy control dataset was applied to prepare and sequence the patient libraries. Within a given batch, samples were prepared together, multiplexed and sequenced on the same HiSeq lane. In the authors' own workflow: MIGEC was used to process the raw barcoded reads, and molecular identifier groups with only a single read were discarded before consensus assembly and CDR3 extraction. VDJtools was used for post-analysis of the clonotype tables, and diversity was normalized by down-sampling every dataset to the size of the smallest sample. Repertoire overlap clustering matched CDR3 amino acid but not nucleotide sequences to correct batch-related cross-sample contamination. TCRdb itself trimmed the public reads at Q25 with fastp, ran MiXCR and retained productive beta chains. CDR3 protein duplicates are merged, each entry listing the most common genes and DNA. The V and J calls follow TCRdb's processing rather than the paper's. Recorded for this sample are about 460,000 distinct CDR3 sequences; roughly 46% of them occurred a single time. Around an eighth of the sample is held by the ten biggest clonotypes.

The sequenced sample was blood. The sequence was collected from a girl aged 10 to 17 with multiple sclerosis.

The CDR3 amino acid sequence is: CASSVGLAGNEQFF. The sequence in DNA is TGTGCCAGCAGCGTGGGACTAGCGGGCAATGAGCAGTTCTTC. The receptor chain draws on TRBV5-5 and TRBJ2-1, with 12 bases in between that match TRBD2. The junction shows trimming of 4 bases on V and 6 bases on J, and the gene matches do not reach 2 bases of it. Taken from cysteine to phenylalanine, the CDR3 has 14 residues. Of all the DNA, just the CDR3 is kept, 42 bases in frame from base 1. Looking up the germline V gene (reference sequence) yields CDR1 SGHKS and CDR2 YYEKEE.